The 10 T cell receptor beta chains below all came from one sample that was sequenced in a study of cytomegalovirus exposure and HLA in healthy donors. Primers included in the PCR were 60 Vbeta and 13 Jbeta primers. Using immunoSEQ multiplex PCR, the repertoire was profiled, and TCRdb retains in-frame clones only, with some absent. The sample holds more than 110,000 clones, around 83% seen once. Sequencing was performed on PBMCs. Receptors were obtained from a man between 40 and 49 years old in good health and CMV-seropositive.

V gene TRBV10-3 combines with J gene TRBJ1-5; TRBD1 might be the D (5 bases). The germline V gene encodes CDR1 ENHRY and CDR2 SYGVKD. This CDR3 is built from 14 residues. Trimming left V 3 bases short and J 5 bases short, with 11 bases between. CDR3 in amino acids: CAISDRGRDQPQHF. CDR3 in DNA: TGTGCCATCAGTGATCGGGGGAGAGATCAGCCCCAGCATTTT.

The chain recombines TRBV19 with TRBJ1-5; D possibly corresponds to TRBD1 (6 bases). Trimming removed 4 bases at V and 5 bases at J, with 12 bases between. Germline CDR1 reads LNHDA; CDR2 reads SQIVND (reference sequence). The CDR3 consists of 14 residues. The CDR3 sequence: CASSNRVGDQPQHF. The DNA for the CDR3 is TGTGCCAGTAGTAACAGGGTCGGAGATCAGCCCCAGCATTTT.

The chain combines TRBV28 with TRBJ2-7, with 9 bases aligning to TRBD2. This CDR3 has 14 amino acids. Germline V CDR1 and CDR2: MDHEN, SYDVKM. V shed 8 bases and J 7 bases; nucleotides not matched to a gene: 12. This CDR3 reads CASFTSGRLWEQYF. CDR3 sequence (DNA): TGTGCCAGCTTCACCAGCGGGAGGTTGTGGGAGCAGTACTTC.

The chain's CDR3 is CASTRPENTEAFF. The CDR3 DNA follows: TGTGCCAGCACCAGGCCGGAGAACACTGAAGCTTTCTTT. This rearrangement joins TRBV18 to TRBJ1-1, with D uncertain. CDR1 KGHSH and CDR2 LQKENI come from the germline V gene. V shed 8 bases and J shed 1 base, with 11 bases lying between them. This CDR3 is 13 amino acids long.

The chain links TRBV4-1 to TRBJ1-4, with a weak D call TRBD1 (5 bases). CDR3 length: 14 residues. V was shortened by 1 base and J by 7 bases, with 10 bases between the two germline ends. Germline V gene lookup returns CDR1 MGHRA and CDR2 YSYEKL. For the CDR3, the DNA is TGCGCCAGCAGCCAAGTAGGGGTCGGTGAAAAACTGTTTTTT. Its translation: CASSQVGVGEKLFF.

The rearrangement uses TRBV4-1 and TRBJ2-2; 9 nucleotides line up with TRBD1. The germline CDR1 and CDR2 sequences are MGHRA and YSYEKL. The CDR3 loop spans 18 amino acids. V was pared by 4 bases and J by 1 base, with 10 bases of the junction left unmatched. The CDR3 bases are TGCGCCAGCAGCCGCCGAAGATTGGGACAGGGGAACACCGGGGAGCTGTTTTTT. This gives the protein CASSRRRLGQGNTGELFF.

This clone was counted only a few times. The rearrangement joins TRBV18 to TRBJ1-2; D unresolved. CDR1 is KGHSH, CDR2 LQKENI, per germline. V gave up 3 bases and J gave up 3 bases, with 17 bases separating them. This CDR3 region has 16 residues. The CDR3 DNA sequence: TGTGCCAGCTCACCGAGGCAGGAGGGCGCGGACTATGGCTACACCTTC. Protein: CASSPRQEGADYGYTF. Drawing the rest from reference TRBV18 and TRBJ1-2, the complete variable domain is NAGVMQNPRHLVRRRGQEARLRCSPMKGHSHVYWYRQLPEEGLKFMVYLQKENIIDESGMPKERFSAEFPKEGPSILRIQQVVRGDSAAYFCASSPRQEGADYGYTFGSGTRLTVV.

The chain joins TRBV5-4 to TRBJ1-4, with 8 bases lining up with TRBD1. J lost 5 bases, V lost 3 bases, and 9 bases had no gene match. CDR3 size: 16 residues. Germline assignment: CDR1 SGHNT and CDR2 YYREEE (reference sequence). CDR3 sequence reads: CASSSFAGQGNEKLFF. The DNA for the CDR3 is TGTGCCAGCAGCTCATTTGCCGGACAGGGAAATGAAAAACTGTTTTTT. Looking up the rest from reference TRBV5-4 and TRBJ1-4 gives the full variable domain: ETGVTQSPTHLIKTRGQQVTLRCSSQSGHNTVSWYQQALGQGPQFIFQYYREEENGRGNFPPRFSGLQFPNYSSELNVNALELDDSALYLCASSSFAGQGNEKLFFGSGTQLSVL.

The J gene is TRBJ1-2, the V gene TRBV9, with 9 positions matching TRBD1. Germline V CDR1 and CDR2: SGDLS, YYNGEE. The CDR3 extends over 17 amino acids. V was pared by 4 bases and J by 3 bases, with 13 bases of the junction left unmatched. CDR3 amino acids: CASSPIPGQGSDYGYTF. CDR3 in DNA: TGTGCCAGCAGCCCAATCCCGGGACAGGGAAGCGACTATGGCTACACCTTC.

V is TRBV4-3 and J is TRBJ2-3; D is possibly TRBD1 (5 bases). Germline V gives CDR1 LGHNA, CDR2 YSLEER. CDR3 size: 16 residues. The V end lost 2 bases, the J end lost 2 bases, and 14 bases lay between the germline ends. CDR3 nucleotides: TGCGCCAGCAGCCAAAACGACAGACCAACCACAGATACGCAGTATTTT. It yields the protein CASSQNDRPTTDTQYF.